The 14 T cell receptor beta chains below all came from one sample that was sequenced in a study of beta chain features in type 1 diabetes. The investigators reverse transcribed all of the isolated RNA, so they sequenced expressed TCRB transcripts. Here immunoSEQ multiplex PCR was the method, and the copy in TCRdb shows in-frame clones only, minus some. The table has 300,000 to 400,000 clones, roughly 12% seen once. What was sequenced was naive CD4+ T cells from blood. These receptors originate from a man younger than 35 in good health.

The CDR3 here is CAISEQRIEDTGELFF. The CDR3 nucleotides are TGTGCCATCAGTGAGCAAAGGATTGAGGACACCGGGGAGCTGTTTTTT. The chain employs TRBV10-3 and TRBJ2-2, with D unresolved. The CDR3 length is 16 residues. The germline CDR1 and CDR2 sequences are ENHRY and SYGVKD. V dropped 2 bases and J dropped 3 bases, with 13 bases sitting between them.

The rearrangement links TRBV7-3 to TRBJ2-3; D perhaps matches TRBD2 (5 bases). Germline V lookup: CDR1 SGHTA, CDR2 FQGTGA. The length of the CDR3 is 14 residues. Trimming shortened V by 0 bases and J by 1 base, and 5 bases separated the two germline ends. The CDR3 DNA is TGTGCCAGCAGCTTAACGCGGGGCACAGATACGCAGTATTTT. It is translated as CASSLTRGTDTQYF.

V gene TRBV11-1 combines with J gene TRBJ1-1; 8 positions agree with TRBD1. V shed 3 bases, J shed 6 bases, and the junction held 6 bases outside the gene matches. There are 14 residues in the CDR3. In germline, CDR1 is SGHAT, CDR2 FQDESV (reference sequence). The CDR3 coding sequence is TGTGCCAGCAGCTTTGGACAGGGATACCCTGAAGCTTTCTTT. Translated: CASSFGQGYPEAFF.

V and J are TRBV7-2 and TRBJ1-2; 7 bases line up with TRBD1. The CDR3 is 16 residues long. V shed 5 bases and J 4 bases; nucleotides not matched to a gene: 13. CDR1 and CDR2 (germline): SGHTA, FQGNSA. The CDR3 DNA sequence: TGTGCCAGCAGCAATATTGACAGGGTACAAGTCTATGGCTACACCTTC. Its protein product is CASSNIDRVQVYGYTF.

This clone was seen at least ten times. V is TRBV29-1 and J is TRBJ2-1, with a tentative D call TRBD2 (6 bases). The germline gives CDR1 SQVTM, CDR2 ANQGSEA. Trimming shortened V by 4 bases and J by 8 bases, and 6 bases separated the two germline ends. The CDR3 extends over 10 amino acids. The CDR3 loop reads CSVGRDEQFF. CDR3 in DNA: TGCAGCGTTGGGAGGGATGAGCAGTTCTTC.

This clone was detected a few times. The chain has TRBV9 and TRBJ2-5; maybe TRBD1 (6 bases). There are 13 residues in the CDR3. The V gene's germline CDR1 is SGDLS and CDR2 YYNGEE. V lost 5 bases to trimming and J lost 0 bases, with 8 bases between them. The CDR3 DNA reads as TGTGCCAGCAGTGGGGACAACCAAGAGACCCAGTACTTC. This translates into CASSGDNQETQYF.

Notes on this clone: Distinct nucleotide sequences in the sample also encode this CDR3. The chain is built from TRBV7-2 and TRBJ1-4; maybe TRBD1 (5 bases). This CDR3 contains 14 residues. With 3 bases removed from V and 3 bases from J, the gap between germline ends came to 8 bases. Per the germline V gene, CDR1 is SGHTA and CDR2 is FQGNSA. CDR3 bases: TGTGCCAGCAGCTTTCAGGGCTCTAATGAAAAACTGTTTTTT. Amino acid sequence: CASSFQGSNEKLFF.

In nucleotides, the CDR3 is TGTGCCAGCAGCTCCCCCGGGTGGCGGGAAAAAGACGGGACCCAGTACTTC. It translates to CASSSPGWREKDGTQYF. V and J are TRBV7-8 and TRBJ2-5; D is perhaps TRBD2 (6 bases). The CDR3 consists of 17 residues. Trimming stripped 4 bases from V and 7 bases from J, with 25 bases between. Germline CDR1 and CDR2: SGHVS and FQNEAQ.

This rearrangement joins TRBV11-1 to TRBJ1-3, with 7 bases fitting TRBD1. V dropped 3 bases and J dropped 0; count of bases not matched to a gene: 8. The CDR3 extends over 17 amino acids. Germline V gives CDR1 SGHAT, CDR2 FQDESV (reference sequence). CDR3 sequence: CASSLSGTANSGNTIYF. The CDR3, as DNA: TGTGCCAGCAGCTTGTCCGGGACAGCAAACTCTGGAAACACCATATATTTT.

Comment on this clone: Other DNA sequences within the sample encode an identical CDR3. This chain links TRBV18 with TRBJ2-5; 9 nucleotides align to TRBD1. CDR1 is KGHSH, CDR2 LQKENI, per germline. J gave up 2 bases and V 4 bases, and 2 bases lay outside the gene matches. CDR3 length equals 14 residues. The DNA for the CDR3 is TGTGCCAGCTCACTCGGGACAGGGCAAGAGACCCAGTACTTC. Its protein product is CASSLGTGQETQYF.

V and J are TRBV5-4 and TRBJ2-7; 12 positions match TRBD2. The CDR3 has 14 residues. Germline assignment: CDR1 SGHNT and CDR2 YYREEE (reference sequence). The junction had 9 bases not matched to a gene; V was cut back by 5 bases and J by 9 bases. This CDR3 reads CASRLAGGQMGQYF. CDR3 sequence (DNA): TGTGCCAGCAGACTAGCGGGAGGCCAGATGGGGCAGTACTTC.

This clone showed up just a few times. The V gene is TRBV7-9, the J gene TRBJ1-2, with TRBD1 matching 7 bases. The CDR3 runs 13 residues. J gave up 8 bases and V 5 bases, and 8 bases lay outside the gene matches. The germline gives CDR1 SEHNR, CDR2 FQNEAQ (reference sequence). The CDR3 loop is CASSRKGQDGYTF. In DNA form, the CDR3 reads TGTGCCAGCAGCCGGAAAGGACAGGACGGCTACACCTTC.

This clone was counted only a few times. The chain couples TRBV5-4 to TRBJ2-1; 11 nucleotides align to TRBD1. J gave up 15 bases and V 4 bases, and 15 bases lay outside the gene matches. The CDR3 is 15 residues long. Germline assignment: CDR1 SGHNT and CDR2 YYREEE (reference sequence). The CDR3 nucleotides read TGTGCCAGCAGCCGGACAGGGGGCGCCTCAACTTTTACGTTCTTC. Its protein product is CASSRTGGASTFTFF.

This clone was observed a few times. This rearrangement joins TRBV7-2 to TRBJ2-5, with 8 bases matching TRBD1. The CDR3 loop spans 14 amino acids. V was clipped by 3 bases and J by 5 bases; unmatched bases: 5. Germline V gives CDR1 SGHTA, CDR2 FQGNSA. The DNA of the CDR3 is TGTGCCAGCAGCTTGGACAGGGCTACCGAGACCCAGTACTTC. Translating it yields CASSLDRATETQYF.